Given below is one T cell receptor beta chain in context. Antigen: not known. Both 60 Vbeta primers and 13 Jbeta primers went into the PCR. The table came from immunoSEQ multiplex PCR; TCRdb's copy has only in-frame clones and leaves some out. The sample lists 100,000 or so clones; approximately 76% were seen once. The record originates from a study of cytomegalovirus exposure and HLA in healthy donors. The V end lost 8 bases, the J end lost 0 bases, and 14 bases lay between the germline ends. The CDR3 contains 15 residues. Germline CDR1 and CDR2: SGHAT and FQNNGV. Points from the study as a whole: The study put some 160 TCR beta chains on its list as cytomegalovirus-associated. Researchers reported in a later analysis that a missense DCLRE1C variant was tied to TCR beta V- and J-gene trimming. The classifier reportedly diagnosed cytomegalovirus status with high sensitivity and specificity.

The clonotype was recovered from a middle-aged man in good health and CMV-seronegative. The material sequenced was PBMCs. J is TRBJ1-3 and V is TRBV11-2, with D possibly TRBD1 on 5 matching bases. CDR3: CASGRRGNSGNTIYF. For the CDR3, the DNA is TGTGCCAGCGGACGAAGGGGAAACTCTGGAAACACCATATATTTT.